These 21 T cell receptor beta chains were all obtained from the same sample, sequenced in a study of T cells expressing NK-cell markers. TCRdb processed the 5' RACE reads again and assigns one entry to each CDR3 protein, with no DNA. The sample data list about 460,000 distinct CDR3 sequences. The specimen was blood T cells: a sorted CD56 or NKG2C T cell subset, CD4+ or CD8+ T cells, or bulk PBMC T cells (not recorded which). The source of these receptors is a woman between 50 and 59 years old in good health.

The V and J genes are TRBV14 and TRBJ2-1; the TCRdb call, TRBD2, lacks DNA for checking. Looked up from germline, CDR1 is SGHDN and CDR2 is FVKESK. The CDR3 has 17 amino acids. The CDR3 spells CASSQGGLAVRYNEQFF.

The chain carries TRBV12-3 or TRBV12-4 and TRBJ1-3; TCRdb names TRBD1, which stays unverified in the absence of DNA. The CDR3 is 16 amino acids. CDR3 region: CASSLTRESSGNTIYF.

The chain links TRBV5-6 to TRBJ1-4. This CDR3 comprises 14 residues. In germline, CDR1 is SGHDT, CDR2 YYEEEE. CDR3 amino acids: CASSLRTTNEKLFF.

This sequence joins TRBV4-1 and TRBJ2-2; TCRdb proposes TRBD2, but this gene call is untestable without DNA. Per germline, CDR1 MGHRA and CDR2 YSYEKL. The CDR3 runs 17 residues. CDR3 region: CASSQTQASGNTGELFF.

The V call is TRBV6-1, the J call TRBJ1-1. Per germline, CDR1 MNHNS and CDR2 SASEGT. The CDR3 sequence is 14 residues long. The CDR3 reads CASSDGNPNTEAFF.

The genes are TRBV20-1 and TRBJ2-1; without DNA, the TCRdb call of TRBD2 cannot be checked. The germline CDR1 and CDR2 sequences are DFQATT and SNEGSKA (reference sequence). CDR3 length: 15 amino acids. CDR3 sequence: CSARDRTGGPREQFF.

J is TRBJ2-1 and V is TRBV3-1. Germline loops: CDR1 LGHDT, CDR2 YNNKEL (reference sequence). The CDR3 contains 13 residues. This chain's CDR3 is CASSYQSDNEQFF.

V is TRBV18 and J is TRBJ1-2. This CDR3 region has 16 residues. The V gene's germline CDR1 is KGHSH and CDR2 LQKENI. This CDR3 reads CASSPLGVSEENGYTF.

The CDR3 is CASKGVGTDTQYF. The genes are TRBV27 and TRBJ2-3. CDR1 MNHEY and CDR2 SMNVEV come from the germline V gene (reference sequence). The CDR3 is 13 amino acids.

The V call is TRBV5-1, the J call TRBJ2-3. The CDR3 has 14 amino acids. Germline V gene data show CDR1 as SGHRS and CDR2 as YFSETQ. CDR3 loop: CASSRFGQTDTQYF.

This chain uses TRBV6-1 with TRBJ2-3; TCRdb outputs TRBD1, but without DNA this stays unchecked. Germline V lookup: CDR1 MNHNS, CDR2 SASEGT. The CDR3 has 17 amino acids. The chain's CDR3 is CASSEEFGATVGVTQYF.

This chain uses TRBV9 with TRBJ2-1; the TCRdb D gene call, TRBD2, has no DNA to confirm it. The germline V gene has CDR1 SGDLS and CDR2 YYNGEE. The CDR3 is 16 amino acids. CDR3 loop: CASSVEGGRKYNEQFF.

The CDR3 spells CAISGTGTGGYEQYF. V is TRBV10-3 and J is TRBJ2-7; TCRdb outputs TRBD1, but without DNA this stays unchecked. Germline CDR1 ENHRY, CDR2 SYGVKD. CDR3 size: 15 residues.

The chain combines TRBV7-9 with TRBJ2-2. The CDR3 has 16 residues. CDR1 and CDR2 (germline): SEHNR, FQNEAQ (reference sequence). The CDR3 spells CASSGTQFANTGELFF.

V gene TRBV6-2 or TRBV6-3 combines with J gene TRBJ1-2; TCRdb's D call, TRBD1, is unchecked because there is no DNA. CDR1 is MNHEY, CDR2 SVGEGT, per germline. The CDR3 length is 13 residues. The CDR3: CASSQTGTGGYTF.

The chain uses TRBV28 and TRBJ2-7; checking the TCRdb D call of TRBD1 is not possible without DNA. The CDR3 is 14 amino acids. CDR1 MDHEN and CDR2 SYDVKM come from the germline V gene. CDR3 in amino acids: CASSPRTGNHEQYF.

The chain joins TRBV7-3 to TRBJ2-3; TCRdb picks TRBD1, but there is no DNA to check that call. The CDR3 consists of 14 residues. Germline V lookup: CDR1 SGHTA, CDR2 FQGTGA. The CDR3 is CASSPWDTTDTQYF.

V and J are TRBV3-1 and TRBJ1-3; TCRdb names TRBD1, which stays unverified in the absence of DNA. CDR1 and CDR2 from the germline V gene are LGHDT and YNNKEL (reference sequence). The length of the CDR3 is 15 residues. CDR3 protein: CASSDRGDSGNTIYF.

V and J are TRBV29-1 and TRBJ1-1; TCRdb calls TRBD1, which cannot be checked without DNA. This CDR3 contains 13 residues. Germline lookup yields CDR1 SQVTM and CDR2 ANQGSEA. CDR3 residues: CSVRGGPTTEAFF.

The rearrangement uses TRBV5-1 and TRBJ2-5; there is no DNA to check the TCRdb D call of TRBD1. From germline, CDR1 is SGHRS and CDR2 YFSETQ. The CDR3 loop spans 17 amino acids. This chain's CDR3 is CASSLGNRPGQQETQYF.

The chain links TRBV18 to TRBJ2-7; TCRdb returns TRBD2, unconfirmable since there is no DNA. This CDR3 contains 13 residues. The V gene's germline CDR1 is KGHSH and CDR2 LQKENI. CDR3 amino acids: CASSPGLGNEQYF.